Each of the 27 T cell receptor beta chains below was sequenced from the same sample in a study of T cell clusters in autoimmune cytopenias. About 39,000 genome equivalents of blood DNA were amplified for TRB. Multiplex touch-down PCR amplified TRB using TRB-A and TRB-B pools in one tube. TCRdb reprocessed the multiplex PCR reads, keeping one entry per CDR3 protein, no DNA. The ten most abundant clones cover 37% of a sample with 3,500 or so distinct CDR3 sequences. Sequenced input: peripheral blood. These receptor sequences come from a human donor with an autoimmune cytopenia, with autoimmune hepatitis or in good health (not recorded which).

This clonotype is identified as medium-sized (0.01 to 0.1%) from frequency. The chain combines TRBV6-1 with TRBJ2-2. Germline CDR1 MNHNS, CDR2 SASEGT. This CDR3 spans 13 amino acids. CDR3 sequence reads: CASRGSWSGELFF.

The chain uses TRBV5-1 and TRBJ1-4. Germline loops: CDR1 SGHRS, CDR2 YFSETQ. The length of the CDR3 is 13 residues. The CDR3 loop is CASSLGGNEKLFF.

This clonotype is deemed medium-sized by its frequency. V gene TRBV6-6 combines with J gene TRBJ1-3; TCRdb calls TRBD1, which cannot be checked without DNA. Per germline, CDR1 MNHNY and CDR2 SVGAGI (reference sequence). The CDR3 has 15 amino acids. The CDR3 sequence is CASSNKQGTVNTIYF.

This rearrangement joins TRBV20-1 to TRBJ1-5. The CDR3 covers 14 residues. Germline V CDR1 and CDR2: DFQATT, SNEGSKA (reference sequence). The CDR3 is CSARDGRAGQPQHF.

The chain uses TRBV23-1 and TRBJ1-2. TRBV23-1 is assigned to the ORF class and has an uncertain function. The CDR3 loop spans 14 amino acids. This chain's CDR3 is CASSQSGGSYGYTF.

This clonotype counts as medium-sized (0.01 to 0.1%) by frequency. The chain uses TRBV27 and TRBJ2-2; TCRdb reports TRBD1, a call that lacks DNA to check it against. CDR1 is MNHEY, CDR2 SMNVEV, per germline (reference sequence). The CDR3 totals 13 residues. This CDR3 reads CASSPTVTGELFF.

This clonotype is medium-sized (0.01 to 0.1%) by frequency. The gene calls are TRBV29-1 and TRBJ2-7; TCRdb calls TRBD1, which cannot be checked without DNA. Germline V CDR1 and CDR2: SQVTM, ANQGSEA. This CDR3 spans 12 amino acids. The CDR3 region is CSVAWGNYEQYF.

This sequence joins TRBV5-1 and TRBJ1-4; the D call from TCRdb, TRBD1, cannot be confirmed without DNA. This CDR3 is built from 15 residues. CDR1 and CDR2 from the germline V gene are SGHRS and YFSETQ. CDR3 amino acids: CASSHGRDDGEKLFF. The whole variable domain, filled in from reference TRBV5-1 and TRBJ1-4, reads KAGVTQTPRYLIKTRGQQVTLSCSPISGHRSVSWYQQTPGQGLQFLFEYFSETQRNKGNFPGRFSGRQFSNSRSEMNVSTLELGDSALYLCASSHGRDDGEKLFFGSGTQLSVL.

The CDR3: CASSLVASGRAVKNIQYF. V and J are TRBV28 and TRBJ2-4; TCRdb's D call of TRBD2 is untestable without DNA. CDR1 and CDR2 from the germline V gene are MDHEN and SYDVKM. CDR3 length: 18 residues. The entire variable domain, with the rest obtained from reference TRBV28 and TRBJ2-4, is as follows: DVKVTQSSRYLVKRTGEKVFLECVQDMDHENMFWYRQDPGLGLRLIYFSYDVKMKEKGDIPEGYSVSREKKERFSLILESASTNQTSMYLCASSLVASGRAVKNIQYFGAGTRLSVL.

The chain is built from TRBV19 and TRBJ2-4; absent DNA, TCRdb's TRBD2 call cannot be checked. Per germline, CDR1 LNHDA and CDR2 SQIVND (reference sequence). The CDR3 length is 14 residues. This CDR3 is CASSVRRDKNIQYF.

J is TRBJ2-3 and V is TRBV12-3 or TRBV12-4; TCRdb lists TRBD1, though no DNA is available to test this call. The CDR3 contains 14 residues. The CDR3 sequence: CASSPGTHTDTQYF.

This chain links TRBV18 with TRBJ1-1. There are 15 residues in the CDR3. CDR1 and CDR2 from the germline V gene are KGHSH and LQKENI. CDR3 region: CASSPPEGVGTEAFF.

The chain joins TRBV6-5 to TRBJ2-5; no DNA is available, so the TRBD1 call from TCRdb remains unchecked. CDR3 length: 15 amino acids. Germline CDR1 and CDR2: MNHEY and SVGAGI. The CDR3 is CASSGSGTRKETQYF.

The chain combines TRBV11-2 with TRBJ2-1; lacking DNA, the TRBD2 call made by TCRdb goes unchecked. Per the germline V gene, CDR1 is SGHAT and CDR2 is FQNNGV. This CDR3 spans 16 amino acids. Here the CDR3 reads CASSSAGGRLYNEQFF.

The rearrangement joins TRBV27 to TRBJ2-1; the D call from TCRdb, TRBD1, cannot be confirmed without DNA. The germline V gene has CDR1 MNHEY and CDR2 SMNVEV (reference sequence). This CDR3 comprises 15 residues. The CDR3: CASSFLTGTDNEQFF.

The rearrangement joins TRBV4-1 to TRBJ2-7. Germline CDR1 and CDR2: MGHRA and YSYEKL. CDR3 length equals 14 residues. Here the CDR3 reads CASSQGGSPYEQYF.

This clonotype is identified as medium-sized from frequency. This chain uses TRBV6-5 with TRBJ2-5; the TCRdb call, TRBD1, lacks DNA for checking. Germline loops: CDR1 MNHEY, CDR2 SVGAGI. This CDR3 has 12 residues. CDR3 protein: CASTPGGETQYF.

The V call is TRBV5-1, the J call TRBJ2-7. The CDR3 has 15 amino acids. Germline loops: CDR1 SGHRS, CDR2 YFSETQ. CDR3: CASSLVGSTPDEQYF. Full variable domain (rest looked up from reference TRBV5-1 and TRBJ2-7): KAGVTQTPRYLIKTRGQQVTLSCSPISGHRSVSWYQQTPGQGLQFLFEYFSETQRNKGNFPGRFSGRQFSNSRSEMNVSTLELGDSALYLCASSLVGSTPDEQYFGPGTRLTVT.

V is TRBV25-1 and J is TRBJ1-1; TCRdb calls TRBD1, which cannot be checked without DNA. The CDR3 totals 14 residues. Germline CDR1 MGHDK, CDR2 SYGVNS. Here the CDR3 reads CASSPGQTNTEAFF.

This clonotype is deemed medium-sized by its frequency. V is TRBV7-6 and J is TRBJ2-2; the TRBD1 assignment by TCRdb is unverifiable without DNA. The germline V gene encodes CDR1 SGHVS and CDR2 FNYEAQ. CDR3 length equals 14 residues. Here the CDR3 reads CASSLRTGFRELFF.

Judged by frequency, this clonotype is medium-sized (0.01 to 0.1%). The chain employs TRBV19 and TRBJ1-1; the D gene TCRdb calls, TRBD1, cannot be checked with no DNA. This CDR3 has 16 amino acids. The germline V gene has CDR1 LNHDA and CDR2 SQIVND (reference sequence). The CDR3 loop is CASSIPDREGNTEAFF.

The gene calls are TRBV20-1 and TRBJ2-5; TCRdb selects TRBD2, and the lack of DNA leaves this call unchecked. Germline V gene lookup returns CDR1 DFQATT and CDR2 SNEGSKA (reference sequence). This CDR3 has 15 amino acids. CDR3: CSASRASGRGETQYF.

Considering frequency, this clonotype is medium-sized. The chain recombines TRBV7-2 with TRBJ2-7; TCRdb selects TRBD2, and the lack of DNA leaves this call unchecked. The CDR3 length is 14 residues. The germline gives CDR1 SGHTA, CDR2 FQGNSA. The CDR3 protein is CASSLATSGYEQYF.

The chain uses TRBV6-5 and TRBJ1-2. Germline V gene sequence: CDR1 MNHEY, CDR2 SVGAGI. This CDR3 spans 15 amino acids. The CDR3: CASSFGRISNYGYTF.

Judged by frequency, this clonotype is medium-sized. The V and J genes are TRBV7-2 and TRBJ2-5. The CDR3 consists of 12 residues. Germline assignment: CDR1 SGHTA and CDR2 FQGNSA. CDR3: CASSLAGQTQYF.

CDR3: CASSLEQGAYNEQFF. V is TRBV12-3 or TRBV12-4 and J is TRBJ2-1; TCRdb's D call, TRBD1, is unchecked because there is no DNA. This CDR3 contains 15 residues.

Frequency places this clonotype as medium-sized. This chain uses TRBV12-3 or TRBV12-4 with TRBJ1-2. There are 13 residues in the CDR3. The CDR3: CASTPHLGYGYTF.